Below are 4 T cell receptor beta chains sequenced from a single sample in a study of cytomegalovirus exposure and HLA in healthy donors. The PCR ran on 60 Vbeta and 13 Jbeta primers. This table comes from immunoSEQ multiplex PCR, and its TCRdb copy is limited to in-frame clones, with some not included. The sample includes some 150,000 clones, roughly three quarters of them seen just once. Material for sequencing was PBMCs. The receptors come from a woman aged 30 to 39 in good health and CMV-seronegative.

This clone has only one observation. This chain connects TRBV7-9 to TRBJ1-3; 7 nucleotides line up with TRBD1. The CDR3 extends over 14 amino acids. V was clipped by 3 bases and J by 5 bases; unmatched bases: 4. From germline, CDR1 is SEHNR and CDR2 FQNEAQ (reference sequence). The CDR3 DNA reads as TGTGCCAGCAGCTTCGGAGGGGGCAGAAACACCATATATTTT. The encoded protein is CASSFGGGRNTIYF. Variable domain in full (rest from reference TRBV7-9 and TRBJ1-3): DTGVSQNPRHKITKRGQNVTFRCDPISEHNRLYWYRQTLGQGPEFLTYFQNEAQLEKSRLLSDRFSAERPKGSFSTLEIQRTEQGDSAMYLCASSFGGGRNTIYFGEGSWLTVV.

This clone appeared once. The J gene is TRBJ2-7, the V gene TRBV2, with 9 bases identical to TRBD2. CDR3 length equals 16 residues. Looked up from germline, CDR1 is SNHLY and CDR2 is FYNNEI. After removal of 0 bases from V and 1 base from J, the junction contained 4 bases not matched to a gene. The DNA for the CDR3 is TGTGCCAGCAGTGAAGCCATAGCGGGAGTGTCCTACGAGCAGTACTTC. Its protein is CASSEAIAGVSYEQYF.

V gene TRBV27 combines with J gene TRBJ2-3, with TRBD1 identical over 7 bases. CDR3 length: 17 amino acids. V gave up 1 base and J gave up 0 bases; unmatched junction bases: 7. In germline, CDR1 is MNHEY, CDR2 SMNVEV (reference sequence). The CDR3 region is CASSLWTGRLSTDTQYF. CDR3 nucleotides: TGTGCCAGCAGTTTATGGACAGGACGACTTAGCACAGATACGCAGTATTTT.

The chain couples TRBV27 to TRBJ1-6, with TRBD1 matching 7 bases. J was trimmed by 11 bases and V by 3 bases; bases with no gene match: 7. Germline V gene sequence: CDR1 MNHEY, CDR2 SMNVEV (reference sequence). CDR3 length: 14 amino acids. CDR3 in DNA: TGTGCCAGCAGTTTCGACAGGGACGGTCCACCCCTCCACTTT. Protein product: CASSFDRDGPPLHF.